These T cell receptor beta chains were read from a single sample in a study of T-cell memory formation after mild COVID-19. TCRdb called the 5' RACE reads again in MiXCR, with one record for every CDR3 protein. Of roughly 70,000 distinct CDR3 sequences in the sample, about a sixth were seen once. Sequencing was done on a sample of PBMCs or a T cell subset sorted from them (not recorded which). All receptors come from an adult woman who had mild COVID-19 (a few samples of this study predate the infection). Cell type and time point are not known. The conserved cysteine and the conserved F or W are not part of the CDR3 here. Fields, in order: CDR3 protein, J gene, V gene.

ASSDRGEQY	TRBJ2-7	TRBV7-8
ATAEGGNNEQF	TRBJ2-1	TRBV15
ATSRVLGRGNEQF	TRBJ2-1	TRBV15
ASSLNLGNGEKLF	TRBJ1-4	TRBV7-8
ASRGWVDRVGELF	TRBJ2-2	TRBV19
ASSQGWTEAF	TRBJ1-1	TRBV11-2
ASSHWTGDNEQF	TRBJ2-1	TRBV7-8
ASSVGQGGTEAF	TRBJ1-1	TRBV9
ASSLAWMGGKDFDEQY	TRBJ2-7	TRBV5-1
ASSDRDGLFHEQF	TRBJ2-1	TRBV6-4
ASSLVGSYSGANVLT	TRBJ2-6	TRBV7-2
SVVGGGDGYT	TRBJ1-2	TRBV29-1
ASSLAGFTDTQY	TRBJ2-3	TRBV7-6
ASSQVAGGEVQY	TRBJ2-7	TRBV4-1
ATSTQGYEQY	TRBJ2-7	TRBV24-1
AISESAPGLAVPYDNEQF	TRBJ2-1	TRBV10-3
SADWRTTDTQY	TRBJ2-3	TRBV20-1
ASSDINLDRQGYEQY	TRBJ2-7	TRBV11-2
ASSSRTSGKGEAQY	TRBJ2-5	TRBV7-9
ASSQSDRGLSGELF	TRBJ2-2	TRBV4-1
ASRPRAGRNEQF	TRBJ2-1	TRBV6-4
ATSPIGENTEAF	TRBJ1-1	TRBV15
ASSYSPGHVNEKLF	TRBJ1-4	TRBV6-6
ASSFLGAVNEQF	TRBJ2-1	TRBV7-6
ASSQEGGGTEAF	TRBJ1-1	TRBV3-1
ASSFDSPEQY	TRBJ2-7	TRBV12-3/TRBV12-4
SALEPSGRGETQY	TRBJ2-5	TRBV20-1
ASILGTGFVEQY	TRBJ2-7	TRBV12-3/TRBV12-4
AWSLGQGVYEQY	TRBJ2-7	TRBV30
ASSQIGLLNTEAF	TRBJ1-1	TRBV4-1
ASSFDGETQY	TRBJ2-5	TRBV12-3/TRBV12-4
ASGPAGSPVLEQF	TRBJ2-1	TRBV9
SAIQNSEQY	TRBJ2-7	TRBV29-1
ASSYQQVSEQY	TRBJ2-7	TRBV27
ASSHLQGARIYGYT	TRBJ1-2	TRBV4-2
ASSTAAGGQETQY	TRBJ2-5	TRBV12-3/TRBV12-4
ASSQEAGTGGEKLF	TRBJ1-4	TRBV4-3
ASSLRGSTTYNEQF	TRBJ2-1	TRBV11-2
ASSPPGGTYEQY	TRBJ2-7	TRBV7-3
ASSFSGNQPQH	TRBJ1-5	TRBV27
ASSWTAYEQY	TRBJ2-7	TRBV12-3/TRBV12-4